This passage covers 7 T cell receptor beta chains from one sample sequenced in a study of T-cell reconstitution after alpha-beta-depleted transplantation in children (dated by TCRdb to 2016 to 2017). According to the study, the label for this sample's treatment or condition signals: allogeneic hematopoietic cell transplantation with graft depleted of TCRalphabeta T cells and CD19 B cells. The library came from PCR. Sequencing relied on an Illumina HiSeq 2500. TCR libraries were prepared with molecular barcoding, using unique molecular identifiers to normalize TCRbeta repertoire quantification. Clones were called with MiXCR by TCRdb after fastp trimmed the public reads at Q25, and only in-frame beta chains were retained. Every CDR3 protein is listed once, alongside the most common genes and DNA of its rows. A total of roughly 350,000 distinct CDR3 sequences appear in this sample, around 15% of them only once. The ten largest clones add up to 35% to 50% of the sample.

The sample was PBMCs, mostly from graft donor cells, taken 360 days after TCRalphabeta/CD19-depleted stem cell transplant. Receptors originate from a male patient aged 2-9 years who had a stem cell transplant for acute lymphoblastic leukemia, so the T cells may come from the graft donor.

Ten or more counts support this clonotype. The rearrangement uses TRBV15 and TRBJ2-3; either TRBD1 or TRBD2 may fit D (5 bases each). Germline CDR1 and CDR2: LNHNV and YYDKDF (reference sequence). V lost 6 bases, J lost 2 bases, and 12 bases lay in between. This CDR3 contains 14 residues. In DNA, the CDR3 is TGTGCCACCAGTATTCGTGGGACCACAGATACGCAGTATTTT. It specifies CATSIRGTTDTQYF.

This chain connects TRBV27 to TRBJ2-7; no clear D. The germline V gene encodes CDR1 MNHEY and CDR2 SMNVEV (reference sequence). Trimming cost V 5 bases and J 3 bases, with 14 bases left between them. There are 14 residues in the CDR3. In DNA, the CDR3 is TGTGCCAGCAGTCCACCCTTAAGAGGCTACGAGCAGTACTTC. This translates into CASSPPLRGYEQYF.

This clonotype was counted only a few times. V is TRBV24-1 and J is TRBJ2-5, with 7 nucleotides matching TRBD2. CDR3 length: 15 residues. Germline values: CDR1 KGHDR, CDR2 SFDVKD. J was trimmed by 4 bases and V by 5 bases; bases with no gene match: 9. CDR3: CATSADGRIGETQYF. CDR3 in DNA: TGTGCCACCAGTGCGGACGGGAGGATCGGAGAGACCCAGTACTTC.

The CDR3 nucleotides are TGTGCCAGCAGCCAAGCTACTAGCGGCTCTACCTATTATACGCAGTATTTT. Protein: CASSQATSGSTYYTQYF. The chain couples TRBV4-2 to TRBJ2-3; 8 nucleotides align to TRBD2. The germline gives CDR1 LGHNA, CDR2 YNFKEQ. With 1 base clipped from V and 7 bases from J, the junction kept 13 bases outside the gene matches. This CDR3 has 17 amino acids.

The V call is TRBV12-3 or TRBV12-4, the J call TRBJ1-4, with 7 bases identical to TRBD1. V lost 8 bases to trimming and J lost 5 bases; unmatched junction nucleotides: 8. The CDR3 is made up of 14 amino acids. CDR3 nucleotides: TGTGCCAGCCGGGAGGGCAGGGGGAATGAAAAACTGTTTTTT. The encoded protein is CASREGRGNEKLFF.

The chain's CDR3 is CSARALDRLGELFF. Here the CDR3 DNA reads TGCAGTGCTAGAGCCCTGGATAGGTTGGGGGAGCTGTTTTTT. V is TRBV20-1 and J is TRBJ2-2; D gene unclear. CDR1 and CDR2 from the germline V gene are DFQATT and SNEGSKA (reference sequence). Trimming removed 1 base at V and 8 bases at J, with 14 bases between. This CDR3 region has 14 residues.

This clonotype came up a few times. The chain employs TRBV9 and TRBJ2-4, with TRBD2 identical over 9 bases. Unmatched junction bases numbered 4, after V lost 0 bases and J lost 3 bases. Germline lookup yields CDR1 SGDLS and CDR2 YYNGEE. This CDR3 region has 16 residues. Written as DNA, the CDR3 is TGTGCCAGCAGCGTAGGTCCTAGCGGGATCAAAAACATTCAGTACTTC. Its translation: CASSVGPSGIKNIQYF.